This T cell receptor beta chain was captured in a study of a mutant IDH1 vaccine in newly diagnosed glioma. In the study overall: Therapy received beforehand was radiotherapy, temozolomide, or both, with most patients given both. Study-wide findings and caveats: Apparently, pseudoprogression bore no relation to changes among the top peripheral T cell clonotypes.

Sample time point: week 11, during vaccination. Alongside topical imiquimod, each dose of vaccine comprised 300 ug of mutant IDH1 20-mer peptide. Measured with immunoSEQ multiplex PCR; TCRdb has only the in-frame clones, and not every one. The sample contains some 22,000 clones, around 80% of which appear only once. The CDR3 has 16 residues. The germline gives CDR1 MGHRA, CDR2 YSYEKL. The V and J ends lost 0 bases and 1 base respectively, with 9 bases between them. Notes on this clone: Its specificity is not known.

Specimen: PBMCs, collected from a glioma patient whose treatment included an IDH1 peptide vaccine. V gene TRBV4-1 combines with J gene TRBJ2-2; no clear D. This receptor was obtained from a man aged 40-49 years with glioma. The CDR3 DNA reads as TGCGCCAGCAGCCAAGATTCCCCCGGGAACACCGGGGAGCTGTTTTTT. Amino acids: CASSQDSPGNTGELFF.